Presented here are 30 T cell receptor beta chains from one specimen sequenced in a study of Graves' ophthalmopathy and Graves' hyperthyroidism. CDR3 regions of TCR beta were amplified from RNA transcripts. Amplification began with first-round RT-PCR using HTBI primers, then second-round multiplex PCR was performed. A single record per CDR3 protein comes from TCRdb applying MiXCR to the multiplex PCR reads. Of about 240,000 distinct CDR3 sequences listed, around 45% are singletons. Sequenced material: peripheral blood. Every receptor here comes from an adult man with Graves' ophthalmopathy.

This clonotype was counted between two and nine times. The CDR3 DNA sequence: TGTGCCAGCAGCATCCTGCCGGGACAGGATAATTCACCCCTCCACTTT. This sequence encodes CASSILPGQDNSPLHF. The rearrangement joins TRBV9 to TRBJ1-6, with 8 bases fitting TRBD1. V gave up 4 bases and J gave up 5 bases; unmatched junction bases: 8. CDR3 length equals 16 residues. Germline V gene data show CDR1 as SGDLS and CDR2 as YYNGEE.

This clonotype was counted at least ten times. The V call is TRBV10-3, the J call TRBJ2-5; tentative D call: TRBD2 (6 bases). The CDR3 length is 13 residues. Germline V CDR1 and CDR2: ENHRY, SYGVKD. V lost 7 bases to trimming and J lost 5 bases, with 14 bases between them. CDR3 bases: TGTGCCATCAAGGAGACTAGTAGGGAGACCCAGTACTTC. Amino acids: CAIKETSRETQYF.

Note on this clonotype: Lacking the conserved final phenylalanine or tryptophan, this CDR3 likely reflects a read error. This chain uses TRBV6-5 with TRBJ1-6; D might be TRBD1 (5 bases). V gave up 7 bases and J gave up 4 bases, with 14 bases separating them. Germline assignment: CDR1 MNHEY and CDR2 SVGAGI. The CDR3 runs to 15 residues. The chain's CDR3 is CASTGRGLYNSPLHS. In nucleotides, the CDR3 is TGTGCCAGCACCGGAAGGGGTTTATATAATTCACCCCTCCACTCT.

The count of this clonotype is one. The chain recombines TRBV12-3 or TRBV12-4 with TRBJ1-2; D possibly corresponds to TRBD1 (5 bases). This CDR3 spans 19 amino acids. V was pared by 7 bases and J by 0 bases, with 27 bases between. The CDR3 coding sequence is TGTGCCAGCACTCAAGATAAGGGCGGGACGGAATTAGCTAACTATGGCTACACCTTC. Protein product: CASTQDKGGTELANYGYTF.

Only a few counts were recorded for this clonotype. The J gene is TRBJ1-1, the V gene TRBV20-1, with a possible D match to TRBD1 (5 bases). Germline V gene sequence: CDR1 DFQATT, CDR2 SNEGSKA (reference sequence). Trimming stripped 0 bases from V and 2 bases from J, with 10 bases between. The CDR3 spans 14 residues. The CDR3, as DNA: TGCAGTGCTAGAGATAACGGGGGAAACACTGAAGCTTTCTTT. It translates to CSARDNGGNTEAFF.

This clonotype was seen a handful of times. In DNA form, the CDR3 reads TGTGCCTGGAGACTGGGCCGCAGGGGGAACACTGAAGCTTTCTTT. It yields the protein CAWRLGRRGNTEAFF. The chain links TRBV30 to TRBJ1-1, with a possible D match to TRBD1 (6 bases). This CDR3 has 15 amino acids. Germline values: CDR1 GTSNPN, CDR2 SVGIG (reference sequence). V gave up 3 bases and J gave up 1 base, with 15 bases separating them.

This clonotype has more than one count but fewer than ten. V and J are TRBV2 and TRBJ2-7; 8 bases fit TRBD1. In germline, CDR1 is SNHLY, CDR2 FYNNEI. The V gene end was trimmed by 6 bases and the J gene end by 2 bases; junction bases not matched to a gene: 6. This CDR3 is 14 amino acids long. The CDR3 loop reads CASSAGTGPYEQYF. The CDR3 region has the DNA TGTGCCAGCAGCGCCGGGACAGGTCCCTACGAGCAGTACTTC.

Points on this clonotype: Because it lacks the conserved phenylalanine or tryptophan at the end, this CDR3 is likely a read error. It is unclear where the CDR3 begins or ends on the DNA, so no DNA is shown, and the CDR3 is as TCRdb lists it. V gene TRBV20-1 combines with J gene TRBJ1-2; TRBD1 is the table's D call and was not checked against the DNA. CDR1 is DFQATT and CDR2 is SNEGSKA in the germline V gene (reference sequence). The CDR3 adds up to 8 amino acids, both ends counted. CDR3 loop: CSAPPVAG.

This chain connects TRBV7-6 to TRBJ2-5; 7 bases line up with TRBD2. V shed 5 bases and J 1 base; nucleotides not matched to a gene: 4. The CDR3 is made up of 14 amino acids. The germline V gene encodes CDR1 SGHVS and CDR2 FNYEAQ. The CDR3 DNA reads as TGTGCCAGCAGCCTACCTAGCGGCCAAGAGACCCAGTACTTC. Protein sequence: CASSLPSGQETQYF.

CDR3 bases: TGTGCCAGTTCGGGGAGGGGCACCTCCTACGAGCAGTACTTC. Translated: CASSGRGTSYEQYF. V usage is TRBV19 and J usage is TRBJ2-7; TRBD2 aligns across 7 bases. With 8 bases clipped from V and 0 bases from J, the junction kept 7 bases outside the gene matches. Germline loops: CDR1 LNHDA, CDR2 SQIVND (reference sequence). The CDR3 contains 14 residues.

The chain recombines TRBV20-1 with TRBJ2-5; weak D call: TRBD1 (6 bases). Per germline, CDR1 DFQATT and CDR2 SNEGSKA (reference sequence). Trimming removed 5 bases from V and 5 bases from J, with 21 bases in between. This CDR3 is 15 amino acids long. CDR3 residues: CSAPDGTSVHETQYF. CDR3 coding DNA: TGCAGTGCTCCGGACGGGACATCGGTTCACGAGACCCAGTACTTC.

This clonotype was observed at least ten times. This rearrangement joins TRBV29-1 to TRBJ1-2; D is unresolved. This CDR3 is 12 amino acids long. The germline gives CDR1 SQVTM, CDR2 ANQGSEA. V lost 5 bases and J lost 4, with 11 bases in between. CDR3 region: CSVREVSYGYTF. In DNA form, the CDR3 reads TGCAGCGTTAGAGAGGTCTCCTATGGCTACACCTTC.

The chain couples TRBV12-3 or TRBV12-4 to TRBJ1-6; no definite D call. Trimming took 5 bases from V and 10 from J, leaving 9 bases between them. This CDR3 is 12 amino acids long. The CDR3 sequence: CASSRQPSPLHF. The CDR3 DNA follows: TGTGCCAGCAGTAGACAACCCTCACCCCTCCACTTT.

This clonotype was recorded a few times. V and J are TRBV10-1 and TRBJ1-1, with D unclear. The CDR3 covers 15 residues. Looked up from germline, CDR1 is WNHNN and CDR2 is SYGVQD (reference sequence). Trimming shortened V by 6 bases and J by 3 bases, and 17 bases separated the two germline ends. CDR3 sequence (DNA): TGCGCCAGCAGCGCCGGGCCCTTAAGGGACACTGAAGCTTTCTTT. As protein: CASSAGPLRDTEAFF.

The chain uses TRBV2 and TRBJ1-1; weak D call: TRBD1 (5 bases). Trimming took off 6 bases at V and 1 base at J, with 9 bases between the two ends. The CDR3 totals 13 residues. Germline CDR1 reads SNHLY; CDR2 reads FYNNEI. CDR3 in amino acids: CASRGDANTEAFF. The CDR3 coding sequence is TGTGCCAGCAGGGGGGACGCGAACACTGAAGCTTTCTTT.

This clonotype was picked up a small number of times. The rearrangement links TRBV15 to TRBJ2-5; 7 bases align to TRBD1. The V gene's germline CDR1 is LNHNV and CDR2 YYDKDF (reference sequence). The CDR3 loop spans 13 amino acids. Trimming took 4 bases from V and 2 from J; bases not matched to a gene: 1. DNA of the CDR3: TGTGCCACCAGCAAGGGACAGCAAGAGACCCAGTACTTC. It codes for CATSKGQQETQYF.

This clonotype occurred many times. This chain links TRBV20-1 with TRBJ1-2; 11 positions match TRBD1. CDR1 is DFQATT and CDR2 is SNEGSKA in the germline V gene (reference sequence). This CDR3 is built from 13 residues. Trimming at V came to 6 bases and at J to 4 bases, leaving 4 bases not matched to a gene. The CDR3 DNA follows: TGCAGTGCGACCGGGACAGGGGGCTATGGCTACACCTTC. Protein sequence: CSATGTGGYGYTF.

The rearrangement links TRBV20-1 to TRBJ2-5; 15 nucleotides match TRBD2. The CDR3 contains 16 residues. The V gene end was trimmed by 6 bases and the J gene end by 4 bases; junction bases not matched to a gene: 9. Germline CDR1 is DFQATT and CDR2 is SNEGSKA (reference sequence). Here the CDR3 DNA reads TGCAGTGCCGACGGACTAGCGGGAGGGCCTTCAGAGACCCAGTACTTC. It codes for CSADGLAGGPSETQYF.

This clonotype turned up a few times. The rearrangement joins TRBV7-9 to TRBJ2-5; 10 bases agree with TRBD1. The CDR3 extends over 13 amino acids. Germline assignment: CDR1 SEHNR and CDR2 FQNEAQ (reference sequence). V gave up 6 bases and J gave up 5 bases; unmatched junction bases: 3. The CDR3 sequence: CASRWGQGETQYF. For the CDR3, the DNA is TGTGCCAGCAGATGGGGACAGGGGGAGACCCAGTACTTC.

The chain uses TRBV19 and TRBJ1-2, with 7 bases identical to TRBD1. This CDR3 spans 14 amino acids. The junction had 7 bases not matched to a gene; V was cut back by 3 bases and J by 6 bases. In germline, CDR1 is LNHDA, CDR2 SQIVND (reference sequence). The CDR3 DNA sequence: TGTGCCAGTAGTATTGGGCAGGGGGTGGATGGCTACACCTTC. Translation gives CASSIGQGVDGYTF.

The chain employs TRBV7-8 and TRBJ2-5, with D perhaps being TRBD1 or TRBD2 (5 bases each). Germline V gene lookup returns CDR1 SGHVS and CDR2 FQNEAQ. The CDR3 runs to 14 residues. Trimming removed 5 bases at V and 2 bases at J, with 12 bases between. CDR3 DNA sequence: TGTGCCAGCAGCCAAGGGAGACAGCAAGAGACCCAGTACTTC. This translates into CASSQGRQQETQYF.

This clonotype was detected ten times or more. This chain joins TRBV2 and TRBJ2-7; 8 bases fit TRBD2. Per germline, CDR1 SNHLY and CDR2 FYNNEI. CDR3 length: 14 amino acids. V shed 2 bases, J shed 2 bases, and the junction held 2 bases outside the gene matches. As DNA, the CDR3 is TGTGCCAGCAGTGAAAGCGGGGGCACCTACGAGCAGTACTTC. It yields the protein CASSESGGTYEQYF.

This clonotype was seen more than once but under ten times. CDR3 sequence: CASSLTGGSYNEQFF. For the CDR3, the DNA is TGTGCCAGCAGCTTGACAGGAGGCTCCTACAATGAGCAGTTCTTC. The gene calls are TRBV7-9 and TRBJ2-1, with D perhaps TRBD1 (6 bases). The CDR3 consists of 15 residues. V gave up 3 bases and J gave up 0 bases, with 9 bases separating them. Per the germline V gene, CDR1 is SEHNR and CDR2 is FQNEAQ (reference sequence).

The V and J genes are TRBV6-1 and TRBJ1-2; 8 positions match TRBD1. CDR1 and CDR2 from the germline V gene are MNHNS and SASEGT. Trimming cost V 8 bases and J 4 bases; bases outside gene matches: 9. The CDR3 is 14 residues long. The CDR3 is CASLPAGGGYGYTF. CDR3 bases: TGTGCCAGCCTCCCAGCAGGGGGCGGCTATGGCTACACCTTC.

The chain uses TRBV4-1 and TRBJ1-2; TRBD1 aligns across 9 bases. This CDR3 comprises 14 residues. Germline loops: CDR1 MGHRA, CDR2 YSYEKL. With V trimmed by 4 bases and J by 5 bases, 5 bases remained unmatched. The DNA for the CDR3 is TGCGCCAGCAGCCCCAGGACAGGGGATTATGGCTACACCTTC. This codes for CASSPRTGDYGYTF.

The table lists this clonotype with a count of one. This sequence joins TRBV12-3 or TRBV12-4 and TRBJ1-2, with D unresolved. The V end lost 7 bases, the J end lost 12 bases, and 18 bases lay between the germline ends. This CDR3 is 12 amino acids long. The CDR3 nucleotides are TGTGCCAGCACCCTCAGTATCGGGTTGAACACCTTC. Protein: CASTLSIGLNTF.

Only a few counts were recorded for this clonotype. The chain employs TRBV12-3 or TRBV12-4 and TRBJ2-2; 7 bases line up with TRBD2. This CDR3 comprises 14 residues. The V segment lost 6 bases and the J segment 2 bases; nucleotides outside the gene matches: 3. The CDR3 is CASRRLANTGELFF. DNA for the CDR3: TGTGCCAGCAGAAGACTAGCTAACACCGGGGAGCTGTTTTTT.

The V and J genes are TRBV6-6 and TRBJ2-5; TRBD1 is a possible D gene (5 bases). V lost 8 bases and J lost 2, with 15 bases in between. The CDR3 spans 14 residues. CDR1 and CDR2 from the germline V gene are MNHNY and SVGAGI (reference sequence). CDR3 loop: CASLRTGEQETQYF. CDR3 DNA: TGTGCCAGCCTTCGTACAGGAGAACAAGAGACCCAGTACTTC.

Regarding this clonotype: A read error may account for a junction end that differs from germline. The V and J genes are TRBV10-3 and TRBJ2-2; D tentatively fits TRBD1 or TRBD2 (7 bases each). The CDR3 length is 16 residues. Germline CDR1 and CDR2: ENHRY and SYGVKD. CDR3 coding DNA: TGTGCCAGCAGTTACGGGGACAGCGGGGACACCGGGGAGCTGTTTTTT. It specifies CASSYGDSGDTGELFF.

The chain recombines TRBV7-2 with TRBJ2-2; the D is unclear. Germline V gene lookup returns CDR1 SGHTA and CDR2 FQGNSA. The CDR3 contains 15 residues. With 7 bases removed from V and 4 bases from J, the gap between germline ends came to 16 bases. Written as DNA, the CDR3 is TGTGCCAGCACGGCCGTAGATAGTAGCACCGGGGAGCTGTTTTTT. Protein: CASTAVDSSTGELFF. The full variable domain, rest sourced from reference TRBV7-2 and TRBJ2-2, is GAGVSQSPSNKVTEKGKDVELRCDPISGHTALYWYRQSLGQGLEFLIYFQGNSAPDKSGLPSDRFSAERTGGSVSTLTIQRTQQEDSAVYLCASTAVDSSTGELFFGEGSRLTVL.